This T cell receptor beta chain is from a study of prognosis after radiotherapy for stage I lung cancer. Study as a whole: In the span from April 2018 to early 2019, stage I non-small cell lung cancer patients were enrolled. Overall study results and limits: Differing TRBV and TRBJ gene usage was reportedly seen between patients with and without metastases. After stereotactic body radiation therapy, unique TCR clone counts dropped from a median of 10,088 to 6,861.

It was by two-round multiplex PCR that TCR beta CDR3 was amplified from genomic DNA. The first PCR round targeted every TRBV and TRBJ gene with specific primers. Using its own MiXCR run on the multiplex PCR reads, TCRdb lists one record per CDR3 protein. The data hold 30,000 to 40,000 distinct CDR3 sequences, with 24% observed a single time. This clonotype was detected many times. Its antigen remains unknown. The germline V and J ends were trimmed by 2 bases and 3 bases, with 8 bases remaining between them. The germline CDR1 and CDR2 sequences are SGHNT and YENEEA. The CDR3 is 13 residues long. The chain links TRBV11-3 to TRBJ2-7; D remains unclear. This receptor was identified in a donor aged 50 or older with non-small cell lung cancer. Sequencing was performed on PBMCs, taken before or after stereotactic body radiation therapy (not recorded which). CDR3 amino acids: CASSLQSNYEQYF. CDR3 DNA: TGTGCCAGCAGCTTACAGTCCAACTACGAGCAGTACTTC.